This record covers a single TCR beta chain. This clonotype was observed a few times. Its antigen is not yet known. Per-nucleotide qualities are absent, and no much larger clonotype sits a single base away. The data were taken from a study of T cell repertoires in cytomegalovirus infection (dated by TCRdb to the late 2010s). In the study overall: Peptide stimulations targeted recently identified HLA-C-restricted CMV epitopes, whose presentation resists viral immunomodulation, together with well-studied HLA-B-restricted epitopes. Donor HLA type was relevant to the analysis, because carriage of CMV infection together with the matching HLA type was indicated by public TCR beta signatures. Broad study findings and their caveats: Carriers of CMV infection plus the relevant HLA type were discriminated by the cumulative frequency of public TCR beta family members in the study cohort and in an independent approximately 350-donor cohort. The ex vivo response was dominated by HLA-C-restricted CMV-specific TCR beta clonotypes, which also provided the single most frequent clonotype in two of eight donors.

Per the publication, the treatment or condition label means: in vitro stimulation with specific CMV peptide epitopes to enrich CMV-specific T cells. The instrument was an Illumina HiSeq 1500. TCRdb handled the public reads itself, with Q25 trimming in fastp and clone calling in MiXCR, and kept productive beta chains. Each CDR3 protein appears once, grouped with its most common genes and DNA. The sample table shows some 320,000 distinct CDR3 sequences, and under 35% are seen once. The ten largest clones add up to around 18% of the sample. Relative to germline, V is missing 5 bases and J is missing 7 bases, with 7 bases of the junction outside any gene match. Reading the germline V gene gives CDR1 KGHSH and CDR2 LQKENI. Spanning cysteine to phenylalanine, the CDR3 consists of 15 amino acids. Only the CDR3 portion is preserved as DNA: 45 bases, with reading frame beginning at the first base.

The clonotype was recovered from a human donor in good health (CMV status not recorded). Some clones in this sample may be carry-over from other donors' samples. Rearrangement joined TRBV18 to TRBJ2-4; 11 bases in between match TRBD1. The starting material was cultured PBMCs, obtained from culture after CMV antigen stimulation. CDR3 reads: CASSASRDRGNIQYF. The nucleotide sequence is TGTGCCAGCTCAGCGTCCCGGGACAGGGGGAACATTCAGTACTTC.